Below, one T cell receptor (beta chain) is given with its context. Its antigen is currently unknown. Trimming took 8 bases from V and 1 from J, leaving 11 bases between them. The CDR3 totals 13 residues. The germline V gene encodes CDR1 LNHDA and CDR2 SQIVND (reference sequence). This specimen comes from a study of cytomegalovirus exposure and HLA in healthy donors. Findings and limits, study-wide: Because they were indistinguishable, some V segments, including TRBV6-2 and TRBV6-3, were excluded. Some TCR beta chains (approximately 180 of them) were listed as cytomegalovirus-associated. Several of the most significant clusters appeared linked to common viral pathogens, based on a later analysis.

The PCR contained 60 Vbeta and 13 Jbeta primers. Assay: immunoSEQ multiplex PCR; the TCRdb copy retains only in-frame clones and omits some. The specimen's table records 200,000 or so clones. Sequencing was done on a sample of PBMCs. The clonotype originates from a boy aged 5 to 17 in good health and CMV-seronegative. This chain joins TRBV19 and TRBJ1-2; D unclear. For the CDR3, the DNA is TGTGCCAGTGCGCCCCCGGTTAACTATGGCTACACCTTC. Translation gives CASAPPVNYGYTF.